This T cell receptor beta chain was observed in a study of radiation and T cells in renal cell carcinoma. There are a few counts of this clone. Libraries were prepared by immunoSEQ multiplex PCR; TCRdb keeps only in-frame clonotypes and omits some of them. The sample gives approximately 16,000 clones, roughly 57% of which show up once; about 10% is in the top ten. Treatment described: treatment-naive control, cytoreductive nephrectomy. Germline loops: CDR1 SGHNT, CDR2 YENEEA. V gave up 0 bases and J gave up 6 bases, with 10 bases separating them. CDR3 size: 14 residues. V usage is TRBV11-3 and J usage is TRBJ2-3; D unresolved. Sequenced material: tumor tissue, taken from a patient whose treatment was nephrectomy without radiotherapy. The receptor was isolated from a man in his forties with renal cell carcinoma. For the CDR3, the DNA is TGTGCCAGCAGCTTAGAGGCCGGGTTGGATACGCAGTATTTT. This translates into CASSLEAGLDTQYF.